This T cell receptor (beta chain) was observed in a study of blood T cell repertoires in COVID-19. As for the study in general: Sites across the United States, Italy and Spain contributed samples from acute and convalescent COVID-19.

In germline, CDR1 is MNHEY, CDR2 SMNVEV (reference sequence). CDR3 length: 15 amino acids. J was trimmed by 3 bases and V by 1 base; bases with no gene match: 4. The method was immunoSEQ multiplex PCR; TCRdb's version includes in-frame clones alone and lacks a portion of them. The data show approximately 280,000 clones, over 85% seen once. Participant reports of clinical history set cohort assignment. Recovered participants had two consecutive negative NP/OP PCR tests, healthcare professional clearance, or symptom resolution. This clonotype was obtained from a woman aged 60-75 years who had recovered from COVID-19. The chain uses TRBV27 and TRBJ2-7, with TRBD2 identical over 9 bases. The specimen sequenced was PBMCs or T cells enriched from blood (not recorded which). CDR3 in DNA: TGTGCCAGCAGTTTATTTGCTAGCGGGGACTACGAGCAGTACTTC. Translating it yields CASSLFASGDYEQYF.